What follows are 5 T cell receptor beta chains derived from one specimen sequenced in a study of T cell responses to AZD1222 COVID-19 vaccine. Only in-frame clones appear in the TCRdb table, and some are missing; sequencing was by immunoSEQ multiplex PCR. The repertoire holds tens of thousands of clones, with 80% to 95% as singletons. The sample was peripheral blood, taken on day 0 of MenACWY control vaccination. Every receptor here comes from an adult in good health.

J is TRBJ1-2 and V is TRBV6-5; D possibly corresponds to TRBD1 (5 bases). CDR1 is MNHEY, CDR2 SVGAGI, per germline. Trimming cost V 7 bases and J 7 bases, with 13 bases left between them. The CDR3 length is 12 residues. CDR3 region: CASTQGAAGYTF. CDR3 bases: TGTGCCAGCACCCAGGGTGCTGCTGGCTACACCTTC.

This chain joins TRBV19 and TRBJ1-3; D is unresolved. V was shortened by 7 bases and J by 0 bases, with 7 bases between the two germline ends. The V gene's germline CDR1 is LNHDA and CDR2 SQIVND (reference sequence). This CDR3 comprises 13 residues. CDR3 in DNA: TGTGCCAGTAAAAGTCACTCTGGAAACACCATATATTTT. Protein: CASKSHSGNTIYF.

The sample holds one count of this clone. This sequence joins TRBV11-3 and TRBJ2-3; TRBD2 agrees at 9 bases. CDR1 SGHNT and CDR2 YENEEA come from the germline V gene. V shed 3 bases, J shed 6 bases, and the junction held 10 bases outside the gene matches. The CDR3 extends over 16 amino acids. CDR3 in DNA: TGTGCCAGCAGCTTTGGGGCGGGAGGGGTCGCGGATACGCAGTATTTT. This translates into CASSFGAGGVADTQYF.

In DNA form, the CDR3 reads TGTGCCAGCAGCCTGGGACATATCTACGAGCAGTACTTC. Residues: CASSLGHIYEQYF. This chain joins TRBV7-2 and TRBJ2-7; tentative D call: TRBD1 (6 bases). Per germline, CDR1 SGHTA and CDR2 FQGNSA. The CDR3 totals 13 residues. The V gene lost 5 bases and the J gene lost 3 bases, with 11 bases spanning the gap.

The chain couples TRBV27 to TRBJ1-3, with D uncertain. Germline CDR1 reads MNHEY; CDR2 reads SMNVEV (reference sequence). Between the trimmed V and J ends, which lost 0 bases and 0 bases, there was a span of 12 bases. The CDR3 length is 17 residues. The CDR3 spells CASSLSGPFSSGNTIYF. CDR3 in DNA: TGTGCCAGCAGTTTATCAGGGCCCTTCAGCTCTGGAAACACCATATATTTT.